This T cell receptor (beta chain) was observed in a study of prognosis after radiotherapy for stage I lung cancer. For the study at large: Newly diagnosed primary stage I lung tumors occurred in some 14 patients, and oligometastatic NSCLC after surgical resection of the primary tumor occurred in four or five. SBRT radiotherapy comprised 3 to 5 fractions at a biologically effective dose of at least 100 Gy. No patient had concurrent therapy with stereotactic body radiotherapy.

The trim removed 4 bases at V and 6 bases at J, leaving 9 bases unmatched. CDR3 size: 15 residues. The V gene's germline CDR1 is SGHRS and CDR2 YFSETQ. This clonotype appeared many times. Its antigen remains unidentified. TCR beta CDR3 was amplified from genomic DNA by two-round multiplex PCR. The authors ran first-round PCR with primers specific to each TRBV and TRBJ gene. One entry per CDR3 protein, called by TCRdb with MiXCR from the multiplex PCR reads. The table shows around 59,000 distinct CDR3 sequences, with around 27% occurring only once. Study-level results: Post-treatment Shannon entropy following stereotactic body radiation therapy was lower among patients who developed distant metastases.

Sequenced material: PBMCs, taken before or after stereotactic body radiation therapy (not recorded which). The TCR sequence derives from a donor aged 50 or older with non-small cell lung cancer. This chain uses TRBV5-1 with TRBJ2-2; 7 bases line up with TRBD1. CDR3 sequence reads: CASSRTSGGSGELFF. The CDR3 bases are TGCGCCAGCAGCCGTACCTCAGGGGGATCCGGGGAGCTGTTTTTT.